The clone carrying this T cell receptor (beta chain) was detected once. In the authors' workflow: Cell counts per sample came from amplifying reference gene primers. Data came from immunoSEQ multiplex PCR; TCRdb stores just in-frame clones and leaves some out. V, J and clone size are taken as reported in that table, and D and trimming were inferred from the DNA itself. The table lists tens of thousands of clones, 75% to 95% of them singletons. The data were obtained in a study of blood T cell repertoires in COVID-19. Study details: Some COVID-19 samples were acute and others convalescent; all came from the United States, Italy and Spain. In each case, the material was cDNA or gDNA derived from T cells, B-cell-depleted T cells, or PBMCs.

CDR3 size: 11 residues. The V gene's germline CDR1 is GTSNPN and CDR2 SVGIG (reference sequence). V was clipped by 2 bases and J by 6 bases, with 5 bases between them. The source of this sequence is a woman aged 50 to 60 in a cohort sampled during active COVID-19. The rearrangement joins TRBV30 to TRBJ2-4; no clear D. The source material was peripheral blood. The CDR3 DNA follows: TGTGCCTGGAGTATGCGAAACATTCAGTACTTC. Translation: CAWSMRNIQYF.